Sequencing of this TCR beta chain was carried out in a study of siplizumab effects on memory and regulatory T cells. Profiled with immunoSEQ multiplex PCR; TCRdb holds only in-frame clones, not every one. The sample includes tens of thousands of clones, over 85% of them seen just once. Sample: CD8+ T cells sorted from blood. The clonotype was recovered from a human donor in good health.

The CDR3 coding sequence is TGTGCCAGCAGCCAAGGGGCGGGCCGGAGCTCCTACGAGCAGTACTTC. Translating gives CASSQGAGRSSYEQYF. The chain joins TRBV4-2 to TRBJ2-7; a weak D match, TRBD2 (5 bases). V was cut by 1 base and J by 0 bases, with 13 bases left in between. Germline V gives CDR1 LGHNA, CDR2 YNFKEQ. The CDR3 loop spans 16 amino acids.